The T cell receptor beta chain described here comes from a study of blood T cells in healthy people across ages (dated by TCRdb to about 2015). With respect to the entire study: Template switching captured roughly one uniquely barcoded TCR beta cDNA molecule per two T cells in model experiments. Using the same blood draw, the study looked at two additional independent replicas of 1 million unique cDNA reads for two donors, one aged 18 to 30 and the other aged 80 or older. The donors were divided into four age groups: young (average around 16 years), middle-aged (approximately 41), aged (under 70) and long-lived (around 80). The study measured age-related changes in TCR beta repertoire diversity using deep sequencing normalized with unique cDNA molecular identifiers. To avoid experimental bias, donors of different ages were spread randomly across the sequencing lanes.

The full study reports these points: The long-lived group showed more naive CD4+ T cells, fewer expanded clones and increased TCR diversity than the aged group, suggesting age selection. Donor CMV infection status was unknown, potentially confounding age-related changes in expanded clonotypes. Observed TCR beta diversity correlated strongly with the percentage of naive T cells measured by flow cytometry. Since profiling was done on bulk unsorted PBMCs, naive and antigen-experienced compartments could not be conclusively compared. Estimates of total diversity from one million sequenced T cells were regarded as lower bounds and underestimates. As age increased, observed TCR beta diversity per million T cells dropped in a roughly linear way, and a significant reduction was already evident by age 40.

About this clonotype itself: The antigen it recognizes is unknown. No much larger clone is present one base from it, and per-base qualities are unavailable.

Donors were 39 systemically healthy Caucasian individuals from Russia aged about 6 to 100 years. Each donor gave 8 to 10 milliliters of peripheral blood, collected into EDTA-treated Vacutainer tubes. PBMCs were isolated by Ficoll-Paque density-gradient centrifugation, with at least 7 million obtained per sample. Total RNA, at least 6 micrograms per sample, was extracted from PBMCs with Trizol reagent. For every donor, an aliquot of PBMCs went through flow cytometry to measure the percentages of naive CD45RAhigh/CD27high T cells. For CDR1 and CDR2, the germline V gene lists SGDLS and YYNGEE. From its cysteine to its phenylalanine, the CDR3 spans 14 amino acids. The DNA shown is the 42-base CDR3, in frame from base 1. The V end loses 3 bases and the J end loses 7 bases, and a stretch of 17 bases separates them. Library preparation was by 5' RACE. Sequenced on an Illumina HiSeq 2500. A second PCR of about 7 to 12 cycles was run with a J-beta primer mix and a sample-barcoded 5' primer. Each TCR beta cDNA molecule received a unique molecular identifier from a template-switch 5' adaptor carrying 12 random nucleotides. At least 2.5 million CDR3-containing paired-end reads were obtained from each sample. First-strand cDNA was synthesized from all RNA with the Mint cDNA synthesis kit, primed by a TRBC-specific oligonucleotide. Following uracil-DNA glycosylase treatment, all cDNA underwent a first 18-cycle PCR with the universal primers M1SS and BC2_uni_R. Processing in the source paper ran as follows. For normalization, 1 million high-quality reads were randomly selected from each sample, with every read carrying a distinct molecular identifier. Reads with shared molecular identifiers were discarded instead of being binned into consensus sequences. MiTCR, with a Q25 quality threshold and the strictest error-elimination algorithm, was used for CDR3 identification, clonotype clustering and error correction. A nonparametric unseen species model with Euler transformation was used to estimate a lower bound on total TCR beta diversity. TCRdb reprocessing: public reads trimmed at Q25 with fastp, clones called with MiXCR, in-frame beta chains kept. Merged by CDR3 protein, the rows form single entries marked with the most common genes and DNA. The V and J calls here are based on TCRdb, not the publication. This sample holds some 1.6 million distinct CDR3 sequences; almost 35% were observed only once. The ten biggest clones cover about 11% of the sample.

Sequencing input: blood. This clonotype was sampled from a woman aged 25 to 45 in good health. In this chain, TRBV9 is recombined with TRBJ2-7; TRBD1 is possibly the D segment (6 matching bases). The CDR3 region reads CASSAGRETGEQYF. The nucleotide sequence is given as TGTGCCAGCAGCGCAGGCCGAGAGACAGGAGAGCAGTACTTC. Beyond the CDR3, the reference TRBV9 and TRBJ2-7 genes provide the residues; the full variable domain reads: DSGVTQTPKHLITATGQRVTLRCSPRSGDLSVYWYQQSLDQGLQFLIQYYNGEERAKGNILERFSAQQFPDLHSELNLSSLELGDSALYFCASSAGRETGEQYFGPGTRLTVT.